Each of the 12 T cell receptor beta chains below was sequenced from the same sample in a study of T cell responses to AZD1222 COVID-19 vaccine (dated by TCRdb to the early 2020s). The meaning of the sample's time point label: baseline before first vaccination. Receptor amplification or capture employed the immunoSEQ multiplex PCR assay. TCRdb took over this immuneACCESS table, retaining in-frame rearrangements with V and J assigned. Such tables are incomplete; in checked studies, under half of the missing clones stem from an unresolved V gene, and the remainder is unexplained. The sample table shows about 93,000 clones, and approximately 88% are seen once. The ten largest account for roughly 15% of the sample. The starting material was peripheral blood, obtained on day 0 of AZD1222 vaccination. These receptors were obtained from an adult in good health.

This chain joins TRBV6-5 and TRBJ2-7; D assignment may be TRBD1 or TRBD2 (6 bases each). The CDR3 is made up of 12 amino acids. Germline V CDR1 and CDR2: MNHEY, SVGAGI. Trimming removed 5 bases from V and 7 bases from J, with 12 bases in between. The CDR3 reads CASSRGLGEQYF. As DNA, the CDR3 is TGTGCCAGCAGTCGGGGGCTCGGGGAGCAGTACTTC.

The chain employs TRBV4-2 and TRBJ2-7; no firm D call. The CDR3 is 13 amino acids. Looked up from germline, CDR1 is LGHNA and CDR2 is YNFKEQ. The V and J ends lost 1 base and 6 bases respectively, with 10 bases between them. Written as DNA, the CDR3 is TGTGCCAGCAGCCAAGTCGTGTATATCGAGCAGTACTTC. Protein: CASSQVVYIEQYF.

This clone was recorded only once. The chain joins TRBV18 to TRBJ1-2; D possibly corresponds to TRBD1 (5 bases). This CDR3 comprises 15 residues. Germline V gene data show CDR1 as KGHSH and CDR2 as LQKENI. V was cut by 2 bases and J by 6 bases, with 16 bases left in between. The DNA for the CDR3 is TGTGCCAGCTCACCAAGCCTTGGGGGGTTCAATGGCTACACCTTC. Translation gives CASSPSLGGFNGYTF.

A single count supports this clone. This sequence joins TRBV19 and TRBJ2-1; D uncertain. Trimming removed 3 bases from V and 0 bases from J, with 12 bases in between. The germline V gene encodes CDR1 LNHDA and CDR2 SQIVND (reference sequence). This CDR3 region has 16 residues. As DNA, the CDR3 is TGTGCCAGTAGTATTGACGGAGCGAGCTCCTACAATGAGCAGTTCTTC. Translated, it gives CASSIDGASSYNEQFF.

The genes are TRBV10-3 and TRBJ2-1; TRBD1 matches 8 bases. With V trimmed by 4 bases and J by 5 bases, 4 bases remained unmatched. CDR3 length: 14 amino acids. Germline loops: CDR1 ENHRY, CDR2 SYGVKD. In DNA, the CDR3 is TGTGCCATCAGTGCCAGGGGGCGGAACAATGAGCAGTTCTTC. Protein sequence: CAISARGRNNEQFF.

The chain employs TRBV7-2 and TRBJ1-4, with TRBD1 identical over 7 bases. Trimming removed 4 bases from V and 2 bases from J; junction bases left unmatched: 4. The CDR3 is made up of 15 amino acids. Germline CDR1 reads SGHTA; CDR2 reads FQGNSA. CDR3 loop: CASSYDRATNEKLFF. Written as DNA, the CDR3 is TGTGCCAGCAGCTACGACAGGGCGACTAATGAAAAACTGTTTTTT.

The chain carries TRBV5-1 and TRBJ2-3; 12 nucleotides line up with TRBD2. Germline CDR1 is SGHRS and CDR2 is YFSETQ. After removal of 0 bases from V and 2 bases from J, the junction contained 7 bases not matched to a gene. This CDR3 is built from 18 residues. CDR3 DNA: TGCGCCAGCAGCTTGGTAGCCCTAGCGGGAGGGTACACAGATACGCAGTATTTT. Its protein product is CASSLVALAGGYTDTQYF.

The V and J genes are TRBV24-1 and TRBJ1-2; the match to TRBD1 covers 7 bases. This CDR3 comprises 14 residues. Trimming removed 7 bases from V and 1 base from J; junction bases left unmatched: 5. The germline V gene has CDR1 KGHDR and CDR2 SFDVKD. The CDR3 DNA reads as TGTGCCACCAGCGGGACAGTGCATAACTATGGCTACACCTTC. Protein product: CATSGTVHNYGYTF.

The chain is built from TRBV6-4 and TRBJ1-2, with D perhaps matching TRBD1 (6 bases). CDR3 length: 15 residues. V was trimmed by 5 bases and J by 1 base, leaving 14 bases between them. Germline lookup yields CDR1 MRHNA and CDR2 SNTAGT. The CDR3 coding sequence is TGTGCCAGCAGTATTTCCGGGGGCGATAACTATGGCTACACCTTC. This encodes CASSISGGDNYGYTF.

The chain carries TRBV5-4 and TRBJ1-5; D is possibly TRBD1 (6 bases). Trimming took off 3 bases at V and 2 bases at J, with 12 bases between the two ends. The V gene's germline CDR1 is SGHNT and CDR2 YYREEE (reference sequence). CDR3 size: 15 residues. CDR3 sequence: CASSSQGLGNQPQHF. The DNA for the CDR3 is TGTGCCAGCAGCTCACAGGGCCTGGGCAATCAGCCCCAGCATTTT.

This clone was detected only once. The junction departs from the called germline gene at one end, perhaps through a read error. The rearrangement links TRBV28 to TRBJ1-1, with TRBD1 matching over 7 bases. In germline, CDR1 is MDHEN, CDR2 SYDVKM. This CDR3 is built from 14 residues. In DNA, the CDR3 is TGTGCCAGCAGATTATTGGGGACAGTCACTGAAGCTTTCTTT. Translated: CASRLLGTVTEAFF. Based on the CDR3 plus reference TRBV28 and TRBJ1-1, the full variable domain is DVKVTQSSRYLVKRTGEKVFLECVQDMDHENMFWYRQDPGLGLRLIYFSYDVKMKEKGDIPEGYSVSREKKERFSLILESASTNQTSMYLCASRLLGTVTEAFFGQGTRLTVV.

The DNA for the CDR3 is TGTGCCAGCAGGGAGGGACAGGCTTCCTACGAGCAGTACTTC. Its protein is CASREGQASYEQYF. V gene TRBV28 combines with J gene TRBJ2-7, with TRBD1 identical over 8 bases. CDR1 is MDHEN and CDR2 is SYDVKM in the germline V gene. This CDR3 is 14 amino acids long. Losses at the gene ends were 6 bases for V and 1 base for J; bases not matched to a gene: 5.